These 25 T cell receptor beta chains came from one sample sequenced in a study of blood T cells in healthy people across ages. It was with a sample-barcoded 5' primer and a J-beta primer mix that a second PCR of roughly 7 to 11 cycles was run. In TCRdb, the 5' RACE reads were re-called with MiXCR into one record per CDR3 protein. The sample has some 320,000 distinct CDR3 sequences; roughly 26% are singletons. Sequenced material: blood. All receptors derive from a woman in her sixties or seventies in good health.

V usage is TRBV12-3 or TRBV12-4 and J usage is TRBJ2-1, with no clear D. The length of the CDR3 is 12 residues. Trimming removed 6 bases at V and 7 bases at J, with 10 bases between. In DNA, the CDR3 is TGTGCCAGCAGCAACAGCAGGAATGAGCAGTTCTTC. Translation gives CASSNSRNEQFF.

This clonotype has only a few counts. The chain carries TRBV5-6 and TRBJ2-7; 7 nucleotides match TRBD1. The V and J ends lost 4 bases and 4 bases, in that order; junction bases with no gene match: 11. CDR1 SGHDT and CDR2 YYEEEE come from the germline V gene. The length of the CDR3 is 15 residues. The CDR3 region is CASSRPSGTEYEQYF. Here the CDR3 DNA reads TGTGCCAGCAGCCGGCCGTCCGGGACAGAGTACGAGCAGTACTTC.

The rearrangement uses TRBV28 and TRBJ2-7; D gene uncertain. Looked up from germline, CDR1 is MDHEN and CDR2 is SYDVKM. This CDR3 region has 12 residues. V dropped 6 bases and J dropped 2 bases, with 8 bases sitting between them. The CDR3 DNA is TGTGCCAGCAGCTTGACCCCCTACGAGCAGTACTTC. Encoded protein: CASSLTPYEQYF.

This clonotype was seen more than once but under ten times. CDR3 sequence reads: CASSLESHSPLHF. The DNA for the CDR3 is TGCGCCAGCAGCTTGGAAAGTCATTCACCCCTCCACTTT. The chain combines TRBV5-1 with TRBJ1-6, with D uncertain. The V and J ends lost 0 bases and 8 bases respectively, with 6 bases between them. The CDR3 consists of 13 residues. Germline V CDR1 and CDR2: SGHRS, YFSETQ.

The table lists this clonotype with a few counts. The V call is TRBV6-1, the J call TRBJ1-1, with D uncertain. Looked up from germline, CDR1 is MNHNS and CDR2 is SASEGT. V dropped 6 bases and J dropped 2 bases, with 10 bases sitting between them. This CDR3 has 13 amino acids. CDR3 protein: CASRLDQNTEAFF. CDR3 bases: TGTGCCAGCAGATTAGACCAAAACACTGAAGCTTTCTTT.

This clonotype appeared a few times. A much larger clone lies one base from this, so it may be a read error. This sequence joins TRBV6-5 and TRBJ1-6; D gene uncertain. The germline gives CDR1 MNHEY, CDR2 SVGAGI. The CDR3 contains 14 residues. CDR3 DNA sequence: TGTGTCAGCAGTACCGACGGAATTAATTCACCCCTCCACTTT. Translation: CVSSTDGINSPLHF.

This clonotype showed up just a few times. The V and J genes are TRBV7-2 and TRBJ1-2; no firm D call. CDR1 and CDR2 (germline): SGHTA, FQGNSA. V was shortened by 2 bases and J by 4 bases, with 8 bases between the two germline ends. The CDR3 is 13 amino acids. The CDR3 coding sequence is TGTGCCAGCAGCTTAAGCCAGACCTATGGCTACACCTTC. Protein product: CASSLSQTYGYTF.

The CDR3 nucleotides read TGTGCCAGCAGCATACGAAGCGGGGAGCTGTTTTTT. The encoded protein is CASSIRSGELFF. This rearrangement joins TRBV4-2 to TRBJ2-2; unclear D gene. V was shortened by 5 bases and J by 7 bases, with 8 bases between the two germline ends. This CDR3 comprises 12 residues. Looked up from germline, CDR1 is LGHNA and CDR2 is YNFKEQ.

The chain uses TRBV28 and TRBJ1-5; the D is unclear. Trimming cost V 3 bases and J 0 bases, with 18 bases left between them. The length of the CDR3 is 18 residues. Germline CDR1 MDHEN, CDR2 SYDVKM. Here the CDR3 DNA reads TGTGCCAGCAGTTTCAGGCGAACCCAGGTGGCTAGCAATCAGCCCCAGCATTTT. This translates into CASSFRRTQVASNQPQHF. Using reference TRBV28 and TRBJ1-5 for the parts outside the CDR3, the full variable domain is DVKVTQSSRYLVKRTGEKVFLECVQDMDHENMFWYRQDPGLGLRLIYFSYDVKMKEKGDIPEGYSVSREKKERFSLILESASTNQTSMYLCASSFRRTQVASNQPQHFGDGTRLSIL.

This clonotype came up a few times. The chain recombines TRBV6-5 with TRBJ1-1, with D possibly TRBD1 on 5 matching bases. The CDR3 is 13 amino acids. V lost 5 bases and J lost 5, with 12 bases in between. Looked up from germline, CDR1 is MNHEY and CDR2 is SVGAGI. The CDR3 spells CASSQGMVTEAFF. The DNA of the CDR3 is TGTGCCAGCAGTCAGGGAATGGTAACTGAAGCTTTCTTT.

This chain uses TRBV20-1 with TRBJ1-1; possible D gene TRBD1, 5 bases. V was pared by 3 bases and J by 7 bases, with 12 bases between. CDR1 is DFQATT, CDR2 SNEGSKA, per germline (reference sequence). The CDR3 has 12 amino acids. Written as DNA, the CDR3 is TGCAGTGCTAGGTCCGGGACGGGTGAAGCTTTCTTT. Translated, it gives CSARSGTGEAFF.

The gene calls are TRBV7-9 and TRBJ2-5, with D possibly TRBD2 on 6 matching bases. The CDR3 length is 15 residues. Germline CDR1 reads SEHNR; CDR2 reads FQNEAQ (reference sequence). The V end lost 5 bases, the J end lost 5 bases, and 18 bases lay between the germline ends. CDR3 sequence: CASSQRGDGTETQYF. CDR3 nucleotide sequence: TGTGCCAGCAGCCAGAGGGGAGATGGGACTGAGACCCAGTACTTC.

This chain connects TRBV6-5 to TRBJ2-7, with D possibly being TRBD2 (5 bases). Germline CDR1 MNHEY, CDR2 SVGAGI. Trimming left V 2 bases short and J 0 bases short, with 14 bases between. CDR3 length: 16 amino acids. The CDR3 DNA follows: TGTGCCAGCAGTTACGGCGCGAAAACTAGCTCCTACGAGCAGTACTTC. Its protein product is CASSYGAKTSSYEQYF.

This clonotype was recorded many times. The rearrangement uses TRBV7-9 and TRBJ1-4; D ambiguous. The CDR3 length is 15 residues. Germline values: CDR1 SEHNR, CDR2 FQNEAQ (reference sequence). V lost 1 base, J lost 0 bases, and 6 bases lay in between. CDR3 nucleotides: TGTGCCAGCAGCTTAGTCGGCTCAACTAATGAAAAACTGTTTTTT. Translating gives CASSLVGSTNEKLFF.

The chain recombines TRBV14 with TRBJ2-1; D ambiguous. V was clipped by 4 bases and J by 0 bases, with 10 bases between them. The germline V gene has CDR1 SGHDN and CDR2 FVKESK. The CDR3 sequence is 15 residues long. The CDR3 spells CASSRSTPSYNEQFF. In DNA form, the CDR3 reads TGTGCCAGCAGCCGATCAACCCCCTCCTACAATGAGCAGTTCTTC. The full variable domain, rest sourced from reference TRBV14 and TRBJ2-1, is EAGVTQFPSHSVIEKGQTVTLRCDPISGHDNLYWYRRVMGKEIKFLLHFVKESKQDESGMPNNRFLAERTGGTYSTLKVQPAELEDSGVYFCASSRSTPSYNEQFFGPGTRLTVL.

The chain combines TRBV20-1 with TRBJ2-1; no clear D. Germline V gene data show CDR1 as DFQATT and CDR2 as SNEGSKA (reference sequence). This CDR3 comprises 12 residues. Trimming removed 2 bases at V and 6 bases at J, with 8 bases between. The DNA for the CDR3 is TGCAGTGCTAGATGGGATCGCAATGAGCAGTTCTTC. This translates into CSARWDRNEQFF.

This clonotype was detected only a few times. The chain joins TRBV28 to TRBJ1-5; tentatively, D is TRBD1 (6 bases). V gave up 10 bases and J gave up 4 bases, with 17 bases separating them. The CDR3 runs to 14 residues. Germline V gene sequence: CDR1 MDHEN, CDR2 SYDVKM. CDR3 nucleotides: TGTGCCACCTTTGTGGTAGGGGGAAATCAGCCCCAGCATTTT. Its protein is CATFVVGGNQPQHF.

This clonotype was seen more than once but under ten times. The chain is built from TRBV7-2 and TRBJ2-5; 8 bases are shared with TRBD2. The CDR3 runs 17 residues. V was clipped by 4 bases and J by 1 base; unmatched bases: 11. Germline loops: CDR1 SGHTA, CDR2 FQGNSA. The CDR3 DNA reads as TGTGCCAGCAGCTCCGGATTTCTAGCGGGCCCCCAAGAGACCCAGTACTTC. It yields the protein CASSSGFLAGPQETQYF.

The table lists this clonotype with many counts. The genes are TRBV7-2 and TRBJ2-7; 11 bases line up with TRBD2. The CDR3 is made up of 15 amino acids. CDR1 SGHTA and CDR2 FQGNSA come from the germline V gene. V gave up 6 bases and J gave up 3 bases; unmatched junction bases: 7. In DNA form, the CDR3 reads TGTGCCAGCAGGAAACTAGCGGGAGACCTCTACGAGCAGTACTTC. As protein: CASRKLAGDLYEQYF.

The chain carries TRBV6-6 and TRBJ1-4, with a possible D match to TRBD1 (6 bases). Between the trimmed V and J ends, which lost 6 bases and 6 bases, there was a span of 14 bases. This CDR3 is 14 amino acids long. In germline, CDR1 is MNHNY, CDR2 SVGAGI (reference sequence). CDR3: CASSYHREDEKLFF. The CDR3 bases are TGTGCCAGCAGCTACCACAGGGAGGATGAAAAACTGTTTTTT.

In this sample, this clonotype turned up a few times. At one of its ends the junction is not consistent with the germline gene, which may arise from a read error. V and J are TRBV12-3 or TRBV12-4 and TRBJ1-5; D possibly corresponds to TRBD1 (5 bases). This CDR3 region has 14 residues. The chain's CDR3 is CASSFQGGNQPPHF. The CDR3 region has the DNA TGTGCCAGCAGTTTCCAGGGAGGCAATCAGCCCCCGCATTTT.

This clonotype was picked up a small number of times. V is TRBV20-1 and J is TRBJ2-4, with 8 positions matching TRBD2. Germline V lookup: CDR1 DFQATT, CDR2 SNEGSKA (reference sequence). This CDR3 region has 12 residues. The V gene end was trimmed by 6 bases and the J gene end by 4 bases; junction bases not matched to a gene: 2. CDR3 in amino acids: CSAAGDKNIQYF. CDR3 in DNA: TGCAGTGCAGCGGGAGATAAAAACATTCAGTACTTC.

CDR3 loop: CASSLWTDRYEQYF. The CDR3 nucleotides read TGTGCCAGCTCACTCTGGACGGATCGATACGAGCAGTACTTC. The chain combines TRBV18 with TRBJ2-7, with D unclear. Germline CDR1 reads KGHSH; CDR2 reads LQKENI. The CDR3 runs to 14 residues. The germline V and J ends were trimmed by 4 bases and 4 bases, with 14 bases remaining between them. Looking up the rest from reference TRBV18 and TRBJ2-7 gives the full variable domain: NAGVMQNPRHLVRRRGQEARLRCSPMKGHSHVYWYRQLPEEGLKFMVYLQKENIIDESGMPKERFSAEFPKEGPSILRIQQVVRGDSAAYFCASSLWTDRYEQYFGPGTRLTVT.

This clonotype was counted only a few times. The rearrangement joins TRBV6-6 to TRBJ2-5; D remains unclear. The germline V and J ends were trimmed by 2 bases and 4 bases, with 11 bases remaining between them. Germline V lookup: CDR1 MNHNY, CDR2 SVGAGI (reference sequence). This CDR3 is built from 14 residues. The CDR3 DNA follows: TGTGCCAGCAGTTACACACTCGCTGGAGAGACCCAGTACTTC. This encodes CASSYTLAGETQYF.

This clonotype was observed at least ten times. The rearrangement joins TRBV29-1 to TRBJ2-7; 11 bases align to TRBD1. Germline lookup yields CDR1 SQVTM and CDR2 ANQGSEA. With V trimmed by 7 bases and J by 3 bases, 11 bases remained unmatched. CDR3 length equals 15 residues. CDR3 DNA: TGCAGCGCCGGTGGGGGACAGGGGGACATCTACGAGCAGTACTTC. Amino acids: CSAGGGQGDIYEQYF.